This paragraph covers one T cell receptor (beta chain) sequence. What it binds is not known. Resections took place in Japan or China from 2014 to 2017. Two lung cancer pathologists independently confirmed each histologic diagnosis. The data originate from a study of immune evolution from preneoplasia to lung adenocarcinoma. The CDR3 is made up of 14 amino acids. CDR1 SGHRS and CDR2 YFSETQ come from the germline V gene. Trimming removed 4 bases from V and 6 bases from J; junction bases left unmatched: 9. The method was immunoSEQ multiplex PCR; TCRdb's version includes in-frame clones alone and lacks a portion of them. The data show 10,000 or so clones, more than 75% seen once. Whole-study findings and limits: Top clone frequencies peaked in normal lung, apparently declining through invasive adenocarcinoma. Clonality was highest in normal lung, lower in later-stage lesions apparently.

Sequenced material: FFPE minimally invasive lung adenocarcinoma tissue. The genes are TRBV5-1 and TRBJ1-2; 7 positions agree with TRBD1. This TCR was sampled from an older donor with lung adenocarcinoma. In DNA, the CDR3 is TGCGCCAGCAGCACCAGTACAGGGGTGGATGGCTACACCTTC. Protein product: CASSTSTGVDGYTF. Combining the CDR3 with reference TRBV5-1 and TRBJ1-2 gives the whole variable domain KAGVTQTPRYLIKTRGQQVTLSCSPISGHRSVSWYQQTPGQGLQFLFEYFSETQRNKGNFPGRFSGRQFSNSRSEMNVSTLELGDSALYLCASSTSTGVDGYTFGSGTRLTVV.